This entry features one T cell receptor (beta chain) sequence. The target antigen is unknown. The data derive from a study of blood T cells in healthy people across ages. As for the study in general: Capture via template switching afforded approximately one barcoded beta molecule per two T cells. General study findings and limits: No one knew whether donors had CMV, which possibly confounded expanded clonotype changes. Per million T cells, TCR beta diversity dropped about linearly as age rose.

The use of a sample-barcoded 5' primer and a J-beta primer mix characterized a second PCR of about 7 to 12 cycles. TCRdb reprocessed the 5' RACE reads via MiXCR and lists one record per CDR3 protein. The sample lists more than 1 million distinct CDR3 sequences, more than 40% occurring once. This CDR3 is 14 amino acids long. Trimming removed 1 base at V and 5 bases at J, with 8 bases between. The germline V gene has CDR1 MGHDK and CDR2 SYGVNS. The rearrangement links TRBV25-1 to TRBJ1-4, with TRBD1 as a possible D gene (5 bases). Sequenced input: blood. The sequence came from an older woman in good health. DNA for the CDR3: TGTGCCAGCAGTGAATTCGGGGGGAATGAAAAACTGTTTTTT. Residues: CASSEFGGNEKLFF.